This T cell receptor beta chain was identified in a study of Graves' ophthalmopathy and Graves' hyperthyroidism. This clonotype was observed at least ten times. This CDR3 is 12 amino acids long. From germline, CDR1 is MNHNS and CDR2 SASEGT. Scientists amplified the TCR beta CDR3 regions from RNA transcripts. HTBI-primed RT-PCR formed the first round, and a multiplex PCR formed the second. TCRdb re-derived calls from the multiplex PCR reads in MiXCR, one entry per CDR3 protein. The table has some 360,000 distinct CDR3 sequences, approximately 18% seen once. The sample was peripheral blood. The clonotype comes from an adult woman with stable Graves' hyperthyroidism. The chain recombines TRBV6-1 with TRBJ2-2; possibly TRBD2 for D (5 bases). The CDR3 reads CTSRGPSGELFF. The CDR3 DNA is TGTACCTCCCGGGGTCCAAGCGGGGAGCTGTTTTTT.